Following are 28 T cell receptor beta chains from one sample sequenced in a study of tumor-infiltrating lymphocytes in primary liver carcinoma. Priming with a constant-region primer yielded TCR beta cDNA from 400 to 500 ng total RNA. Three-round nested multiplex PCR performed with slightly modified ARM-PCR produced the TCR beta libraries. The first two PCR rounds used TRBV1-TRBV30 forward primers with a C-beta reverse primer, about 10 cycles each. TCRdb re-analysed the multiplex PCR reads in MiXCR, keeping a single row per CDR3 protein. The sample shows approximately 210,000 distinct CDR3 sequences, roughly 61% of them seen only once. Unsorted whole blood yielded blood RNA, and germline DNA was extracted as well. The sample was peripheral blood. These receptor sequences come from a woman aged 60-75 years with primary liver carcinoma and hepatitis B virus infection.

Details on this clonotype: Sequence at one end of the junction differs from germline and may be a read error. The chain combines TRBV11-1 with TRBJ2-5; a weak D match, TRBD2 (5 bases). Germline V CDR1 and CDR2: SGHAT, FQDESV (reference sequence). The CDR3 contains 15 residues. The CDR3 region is CASNLALKSGETQYF. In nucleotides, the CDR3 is TGTGCCAGCAACTTAGCGCTAAAGAGTGGAGAGACCCAGTACTTC.

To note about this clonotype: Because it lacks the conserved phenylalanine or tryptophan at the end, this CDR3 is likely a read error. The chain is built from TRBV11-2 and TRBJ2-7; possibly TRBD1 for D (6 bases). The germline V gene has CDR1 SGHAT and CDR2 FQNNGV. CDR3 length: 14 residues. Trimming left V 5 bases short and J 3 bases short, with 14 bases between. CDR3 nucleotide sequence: TGTGCCAGCAGCCCCTGGACAGCGGACTACGAGCAGTACTTA. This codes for CASSPWTADYEQYL.

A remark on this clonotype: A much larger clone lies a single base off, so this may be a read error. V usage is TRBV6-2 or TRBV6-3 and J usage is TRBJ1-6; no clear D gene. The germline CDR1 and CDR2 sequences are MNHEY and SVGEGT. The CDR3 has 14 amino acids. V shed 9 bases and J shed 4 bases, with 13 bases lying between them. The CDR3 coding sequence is TGTGCCAGATTCGACTCAGGTTATAATTCACCCCTCCACTTT. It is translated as CARFDSGYNSPLHF.

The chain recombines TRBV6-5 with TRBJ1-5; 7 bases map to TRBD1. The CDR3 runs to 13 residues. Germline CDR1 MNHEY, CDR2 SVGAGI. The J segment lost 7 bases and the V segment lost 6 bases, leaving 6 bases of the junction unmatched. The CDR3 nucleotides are TGTGCCAGCAGGACAGGGTATGAACAGCCCCAGCATTTT. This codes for CASRTGYEQPQHF.

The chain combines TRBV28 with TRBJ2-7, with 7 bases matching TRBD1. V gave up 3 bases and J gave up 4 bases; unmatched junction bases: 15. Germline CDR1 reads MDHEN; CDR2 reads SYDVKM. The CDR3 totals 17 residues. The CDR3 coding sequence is TGTGCCAGCAGTTTTGGTGCAGGGGGTGGTTTAAGTTACGAGCAGTACTTC. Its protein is CASSFGAGGGLSYEQYF.

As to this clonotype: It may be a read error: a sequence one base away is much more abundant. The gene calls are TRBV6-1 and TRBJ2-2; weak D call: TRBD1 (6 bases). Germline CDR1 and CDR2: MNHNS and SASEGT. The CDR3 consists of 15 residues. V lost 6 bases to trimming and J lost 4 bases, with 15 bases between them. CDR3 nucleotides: TGTGCCAGCAGCAGACAGGTGCAGGGCACCGGGGAGCTGTTTTTT. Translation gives CASSRQVQGTGELFF.

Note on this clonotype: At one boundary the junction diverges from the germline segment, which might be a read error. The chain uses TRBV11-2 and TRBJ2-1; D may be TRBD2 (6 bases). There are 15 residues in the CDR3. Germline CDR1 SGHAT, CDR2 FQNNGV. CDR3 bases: TGTACCAGCAGCCTCTCGGATAGCGGCTACAATGGGCAGTTCTTC. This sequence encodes CTSSLSDSGYNGQFF.

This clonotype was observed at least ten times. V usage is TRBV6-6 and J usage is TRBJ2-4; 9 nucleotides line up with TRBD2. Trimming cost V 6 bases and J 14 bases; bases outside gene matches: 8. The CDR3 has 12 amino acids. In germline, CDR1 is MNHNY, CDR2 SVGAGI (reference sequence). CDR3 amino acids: CASRATSGQKYF. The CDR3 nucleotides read TGTGCCAGCAGGGCGACTAGCGGACAAAAGTACTTC.

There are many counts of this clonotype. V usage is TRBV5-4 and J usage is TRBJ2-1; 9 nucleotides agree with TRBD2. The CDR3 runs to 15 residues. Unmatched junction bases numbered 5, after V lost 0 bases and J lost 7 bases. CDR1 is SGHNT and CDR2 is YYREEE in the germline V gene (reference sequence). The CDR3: CASSLAAGGINEQFF. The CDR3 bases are TGTGCCAGCAGCTTGGCAGCGGGAGGTATTAATGAGCAGTTCTTC.

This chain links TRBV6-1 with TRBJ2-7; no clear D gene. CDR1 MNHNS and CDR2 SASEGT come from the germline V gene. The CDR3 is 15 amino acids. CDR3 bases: TGTGCTAGAAGTGACCCAGGTGGTAGCTCCTACGAGCAGTACTTC. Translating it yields CARSDPGGSSYEQYF.

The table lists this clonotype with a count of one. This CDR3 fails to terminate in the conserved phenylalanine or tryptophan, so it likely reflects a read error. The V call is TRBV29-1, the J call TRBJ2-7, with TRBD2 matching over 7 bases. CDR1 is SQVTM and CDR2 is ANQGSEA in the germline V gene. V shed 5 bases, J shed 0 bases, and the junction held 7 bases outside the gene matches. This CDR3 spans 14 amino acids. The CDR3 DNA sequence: TGCAGCGTTTTGGCTAGCGGAACCTCCTACGAGCAGTACATC. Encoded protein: CSVLASGTSYEQYI.

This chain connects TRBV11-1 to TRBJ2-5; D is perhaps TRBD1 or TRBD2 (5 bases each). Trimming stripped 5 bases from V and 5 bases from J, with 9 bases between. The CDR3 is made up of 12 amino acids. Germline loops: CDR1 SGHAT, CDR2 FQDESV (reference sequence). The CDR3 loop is CASSIGEETQYF. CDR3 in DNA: TGTGCCAGCAGCATAGGGGAGGAGACCCAGTACTTC.

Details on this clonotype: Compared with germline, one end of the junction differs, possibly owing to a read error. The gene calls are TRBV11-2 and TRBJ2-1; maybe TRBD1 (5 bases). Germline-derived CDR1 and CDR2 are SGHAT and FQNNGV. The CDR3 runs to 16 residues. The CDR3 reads CANSLRPDITSDEQFF. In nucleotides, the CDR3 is TGTGCCAACAGCTTACGTCCGGACATTACCTCAGATGAGCAGTTCTTC.

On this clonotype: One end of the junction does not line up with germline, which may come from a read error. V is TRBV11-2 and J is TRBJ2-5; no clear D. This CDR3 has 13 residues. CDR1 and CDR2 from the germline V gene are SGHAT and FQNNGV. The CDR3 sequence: CARSFGLEETQYF. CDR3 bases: TGTGCCAGGAGCTTTGGCTTAGAAGAGACCCAGTACTTC.

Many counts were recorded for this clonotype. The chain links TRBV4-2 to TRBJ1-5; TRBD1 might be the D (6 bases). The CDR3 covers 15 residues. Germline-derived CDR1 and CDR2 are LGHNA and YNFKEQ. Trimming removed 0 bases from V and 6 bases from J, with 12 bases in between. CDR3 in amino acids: CASSQEYSGAQPQHF. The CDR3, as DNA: TGTGCCAGCAGCCAAGAATACTCAGGGGCTCAGCCCCAGCATTTT.

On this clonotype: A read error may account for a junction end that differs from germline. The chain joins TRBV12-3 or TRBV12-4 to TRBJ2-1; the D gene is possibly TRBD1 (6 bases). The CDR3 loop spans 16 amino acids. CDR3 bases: TGTGCCAGCAGTTTTGATGCGGACAGCTCCTACAATGAGCAGTCCTTC. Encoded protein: CASSFDADSSYNEQSF.

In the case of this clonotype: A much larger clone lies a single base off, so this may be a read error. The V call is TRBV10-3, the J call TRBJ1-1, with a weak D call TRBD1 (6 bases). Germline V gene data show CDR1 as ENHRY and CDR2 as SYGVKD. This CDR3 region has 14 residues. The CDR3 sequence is CAITTGHMNSEAFF. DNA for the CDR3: TGTGCCATCACCACGGGACATATGAACAGTGAAGCTTTCTTT.

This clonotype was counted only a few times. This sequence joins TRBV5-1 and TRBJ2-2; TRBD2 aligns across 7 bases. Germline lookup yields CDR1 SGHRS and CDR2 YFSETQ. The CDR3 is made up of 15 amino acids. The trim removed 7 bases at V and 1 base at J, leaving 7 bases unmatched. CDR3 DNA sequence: TGCGCCAGCGGTGCAATAGCGGGGAACACCGGGGAGCTGTTTTTT. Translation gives CASGAIAGNTGELFF.

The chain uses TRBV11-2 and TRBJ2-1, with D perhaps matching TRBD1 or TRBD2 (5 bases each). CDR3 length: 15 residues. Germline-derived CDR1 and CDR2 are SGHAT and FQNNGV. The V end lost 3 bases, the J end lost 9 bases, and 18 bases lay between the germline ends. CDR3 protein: CASSLPGLWGSEQFF. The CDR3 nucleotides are TGTGCCAGCAGCTTGCCGGGATTATGGGGCAGTGAGCAGTTCTTC.

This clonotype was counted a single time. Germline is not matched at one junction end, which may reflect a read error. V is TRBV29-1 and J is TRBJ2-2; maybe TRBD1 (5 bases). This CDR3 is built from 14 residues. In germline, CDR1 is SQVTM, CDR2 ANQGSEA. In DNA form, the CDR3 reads TGCAGCGCCTGGGGCGCGAGAAACACCTGGGAGCTGTTTTTT. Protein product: CSAWGARNTWELFF.

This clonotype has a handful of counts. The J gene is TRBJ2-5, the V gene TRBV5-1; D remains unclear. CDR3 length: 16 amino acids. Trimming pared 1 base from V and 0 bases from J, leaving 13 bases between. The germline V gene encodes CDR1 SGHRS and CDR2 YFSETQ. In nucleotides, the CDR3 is TGCGCCAGCAGCTTGAACGTTGGCCAGGACCAAGAGACCCAGTACTTC. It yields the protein CASSLNVGQDQETQYF.

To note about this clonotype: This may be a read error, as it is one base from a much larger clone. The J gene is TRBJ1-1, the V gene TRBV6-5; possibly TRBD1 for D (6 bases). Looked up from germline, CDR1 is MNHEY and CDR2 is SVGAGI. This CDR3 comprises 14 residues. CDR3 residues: CASSPRTVNTEAVF. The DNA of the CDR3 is TGTGCCAGCAGTCCTCGGACAGTCAACACTGAAGCTGTCTTT.

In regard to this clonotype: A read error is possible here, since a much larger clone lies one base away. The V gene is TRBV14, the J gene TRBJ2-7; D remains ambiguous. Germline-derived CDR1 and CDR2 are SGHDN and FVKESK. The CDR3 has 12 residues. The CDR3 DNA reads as TGTGCCAGCAGCCGTACGCAATACGTGCAGTACTTC. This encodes CASSRTQYVQYF.

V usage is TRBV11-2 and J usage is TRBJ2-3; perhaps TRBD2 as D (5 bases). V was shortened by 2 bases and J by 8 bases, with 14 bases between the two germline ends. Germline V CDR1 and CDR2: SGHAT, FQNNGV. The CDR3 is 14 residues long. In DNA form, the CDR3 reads TGTGCCAGCAGCTTATTGGCGGGCTCAGTTACGCAGTATTTT. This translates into CASSLLAGSVTQYF.

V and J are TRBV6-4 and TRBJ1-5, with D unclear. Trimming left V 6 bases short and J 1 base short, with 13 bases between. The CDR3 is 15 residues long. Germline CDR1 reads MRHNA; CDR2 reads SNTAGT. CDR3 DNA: TGTGCCAGCAGAAGGGAGGCACGGAGCAATCAGCCCCAGCATTTT. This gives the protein CASRREARSNQPQHF.

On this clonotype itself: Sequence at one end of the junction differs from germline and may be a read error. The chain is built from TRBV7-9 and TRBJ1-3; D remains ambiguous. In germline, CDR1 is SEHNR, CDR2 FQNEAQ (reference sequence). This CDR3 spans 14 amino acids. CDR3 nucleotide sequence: TGTGTCAGCAGCCCTGGGATCTCTGGAAACACCATATATTTT. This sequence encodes CVSSPGISGNTIYF.

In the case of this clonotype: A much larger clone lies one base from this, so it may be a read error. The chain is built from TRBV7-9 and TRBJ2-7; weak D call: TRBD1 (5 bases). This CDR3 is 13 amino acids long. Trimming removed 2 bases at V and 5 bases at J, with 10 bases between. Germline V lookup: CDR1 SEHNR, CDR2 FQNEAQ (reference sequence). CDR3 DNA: TGTGCCAGCAGCTTAAACAGGATCCACGAGCAGTACTTC. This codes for CASSLNRIHEQYF. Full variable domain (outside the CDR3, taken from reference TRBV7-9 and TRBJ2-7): DTGVSQNPRHKITKRGQNVTFRCDPISEHNRLYWYRQTLGQGPEFLTYFQNEAQLEKSRLLSDRFSAERPKGSFSTLEIQRTEQGDSAMYLCASSLNRIHEQYFGPGTRLTVT.

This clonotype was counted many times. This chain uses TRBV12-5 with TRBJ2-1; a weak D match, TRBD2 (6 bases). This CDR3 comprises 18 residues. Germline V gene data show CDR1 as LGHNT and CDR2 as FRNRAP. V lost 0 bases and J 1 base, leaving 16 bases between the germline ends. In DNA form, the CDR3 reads TGTGCTAGTGGTTTGGTACTCCTAGGCGGGAAATCCTACAATGAGCAGTTCTTC. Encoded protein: CASGLVLLGGKSYNEQFF.